A selection of T cell receptor beta chains follows, all from one sample in a study of blood T cell repertoires in COVID-19. The repertoire was sequenced with immunoSEQ multiplex PCR; TCRdb's copy has only in-frame clones and lacks some. The sample carries 180,000 or so clones, 81% recorded once. Sequencing was performed on peripheral blood. The source is a woman aged 35 to 49 with COVID-19, enrolled during active disease. The CDR3 runs from the conserved cysteine through the conserved F or W. The D gene is left open where the match is weak. Size is omitted from some rows. Given values are once, few, many or a class for expanded clones.

TRBV29-1	.	TRBJ1-1	TRBD1	13	TGCAGCGTTGGGGACAGAGTACTCACTGAAGCTTTCTTT	CSVGDRVLTEAFF
TRBV6-5	.	TRBJ2-5	.	15	TGTGCCAGCAGTTACGGGCAGGGTAGAGGAGAGACCCAGTACTTC	CASSYGQGRGETQYF
TRBV6-5	.	TRBJ1-4	TRBD1	15	TGTGCCAGCAGTTCTTCAGGGGGTAGAGGTGAAAAACTGTTTTTT	CASSSSGGRGEKLFF
TRBV6-5	many	TRBJ1-6	TRBD1	14	TGTGCCAGCAGAGACAGGGAAGGCAATTCACCCCTCCACTTT	CASRDREGNSPLHF
TRBV29-1	.	TRBJ2-2	TRBD1	15	TGCAGCGTTGCCACAGGGGGCCCGAACACCGGGGAGCTGTTTTTT	CSVATGGPNTGELFF
TRBV21-1	.	TRBJ2-1	.	15	TGTGCCAGCACCAGGGGGCGCGGACTCTACAATGAGCAGTTCTTC	CASTRGRGLYNEQFF
TRBV28	.	TRBJ2-2	TRBD1	17	TGTGCCAGCAGTTCCCTAGGGACAGGGGCCCACACCGGGGAGCTGTTTTTT	CASSSLGTGAHTGELFF
TRBV9	.	TRBJ1-2	TRBD1	14	TGTGCCAGCAGCGTAGAGGGACAGGGACTCGGCTACACCTTC	CASSVEGQGLGYTF
TRBV19	.	TRBJ2-1	TRBD2	13	TGTGCCAGTAGTATAGGGGGGGGCAATGAGCAGTTCTTC	CASSIGGGNEQFF
TRBV5-1	.	TRBJ1-4	.	15	TGCGCCAGCAGCTTGGGGGGGCTTACTAATGAAAAACTGTTTTTT	CASSLGGLTNEKLFF
TRBV5-1	.	TRBJ1-1	TRBD1	17	TGCGCCAGCAGCTGGGGGACAGGGGGCGGTCGGGACACTGAAGCTTTCTTT	CASSWGTGGGRDTEAFF
TRBV19	.	TRBJ2-1	TRBD2	17	TGTGCCAGTAGTATAGATAATGGCGGGGGGATCTACAATGAGCAGTTCTTC	CASSIDNGGGIYNEQFF
TRBV12-3/TRBV12-4	.	TRBJ2-7	TRBD2	11	TGTGCCAGCAGACTAGCGGGAGTGTCGTACTTC	CASRLAGVSYF
TRBV19	.	TRBJ2-2	.	18	TGTGCCAGTAGTATGGAGGTCTTGAGGGCAGGTAACACCGGGGAGCTGTTTTTT	CASSMEVLRAGNTGELFF
TRBV16	once	TRBJ2-1	TRBD2	16	TGTGCCAGCAGCCAATTGATGAGCGGGGGGGCAGGAGAGCAGTTCTTC	CASSQLMSGGAGEQFF
TRBV27	.	TRBJ2-7	.	13	TGTGCCAGCAGTCTTTACCCGACAGGCGAGCAGTACTTC	CASSLYPTGEQYF
TRBV15	.	TRBJ1-2	.	14	TGTGCCACCAGCAGAGTAGGCGGAGACTATGGCTACACCTTC	CATSRVGGDYGYTF
TRBV18	.	TRBJ2-2	TRBD1	18	TGTGCCAGCTCAACAATAAGGCCGACAGGGGGGAACACCGGGGAGCTGTTTTTT	CASSTIRPTGGNTGELFF
TRBV15	.	TRBJ2-5	.	15	TGTGCCACCAGCAGAGATCGCGCGGGTGGGGAGACCCAGTACTTC	CATSRDRAGGETQYF
TRBV7-2	.	TRBJ2-5	.	15	TGTGCCAGCAGCTTACGTGGGGCCTCTGGAGAGACCCAGTACTTC	CASSLRGASGETQYF
TRBV11-3	.	TRBJ2-1	.	15	TGTGCCAGCAGCTTGGTCCCTAGCTCCTACAATGAGCAGTTCTTC	CASSLVPSSYNEQFF
TRBV10-1	.	TRBJ2-1	TRBD1	14	TGCGCCAGCAGTGAGGACAGGGGCTACAATGAGCAGTTCTTC	CASSEDRGYNEQFF
TRBV9	.	TRBJ2-5	TRBD2	14	TGTGCCAGCAGCCCTATGGGCGGGGGGGAGACCCAGTACTTC	CASSPMGGGETQYF
TRBV5-6	once	TRBJ2-2	.	14	TGTGCCAGCAGCTTTATAGGGGACACCGGGGAGCTGTTTTTT	CASSFIGDTGELFF
TRBV12-5	.	TRBJ2-3	.	14	TGTGCTAGTGGTCCGGGACATACCACAGATACGCAGTATTTT	CASGPGHTTDTQYF
TRBV18	.	TRBJ1-4	.	12	TGTGCCAGCTCACCCGGACAGGAAAAACTGTTTTTT	CASSPGQEKLFF
TRBV5-6	once	TRBJ1-1	TRBD1	15	TGTGCCAGCAGCTTGGGGTTCGGACAGGACACTGAAGCTTTCTTT	CASSLGFGQDTEAFF
TRBV29-1	.	TRBJ1-2	.	11	TGCAGCGTGGACAGAAACTATGGCTACACCTTC	CSVDRNYGYTF
TRBV2	once	TRBJ2-3	TRBD2	16	TGTGCCAGTACCCCCCTACTAGCGGGAGTGCCAGATACGCAGTATTTT	CASTPLLAGVPDTQYF
TRBV11-3	.	TRBJ2-7	.	16	TGTGCCAGCAGCTTGTTTGGACAGTTAGATCCTACGATGCAGTACTTC	CASSLFGQLDPTMQYF
TRBV7-7	many	TRBJ2-3	TRBD2	13	TGTGCTAGCAGCGCGGGACTAGCAGATACGCAGTATTTT	CASSAGLADTQYF
TRBV18	.	TRBJ2-1	.	14	TGTGCCAGCTCACCGGGGGGTCCCTACAATGAGCAGTTCTTC	CASSPGGPYNEQFF
TRBV5-1	.	TRBJ1-2	.	16	TGCGCCAGCAGCTTGGATGTAGGTCGGAGACCCTATGGCTACACCTTC	CASSLDVGRRPYGYTF
TRBV6-5	.	TRBJ2-7	TRBD1	14	TGTGCCAGCAGGAGGACAGGGGAGAGAGACGAGCAGTACTTC	CASRRTGERDEQYF
TRBV5-5	.	TRBJ2-1	.	16	TGTGCCAGCAGCACCCATGGAGGGCCGTCAGTAGATGAGCAGTTCTTC	CASSTHGGPSVDEQFF
TRBV2	.	TRBJ1-1	.	10	TGTGCCACCGGGTTGACTGAAGCTTTCTTT	CATGLTEAFF
TRBV27	.	TRBJ2-7	TRBD2	15	TGTGCCAGAACTTATGGCGGGAGGGTCTCTTACGAGCAGTACTTC	CARTYGGRVSYEQYF
TRBV27	once	TRBJ2-3	TRBD2	18	TGTGCCAGCGCCCCGAAAGCGGGAGGTGTCCCTGGCACAGATACGCAGTATTTT	CASAPKAGGVPGTDTQYF
TRBV28	.	TRBJ2-7	TRBD1	15	TGTGCCAGCACTGGAGACGGGACAGCAGGGTACGAGCAGTACTTC	CASTGDGTAGYEQYF
TRBV5-4	.	TRBJ2-1	TRBD2	15	TGTGCCAGCAGCTTGGTACTAGCGGGGTCGAATGAGCAGTTCTTC	CASSLVLAGSNEQFF
TRBV5-1	.	TRBJ2-1	TRBD2	15	TGCGCCAGCAGCTTAATGGCGGGAGGGGACAATGAGCAGTTCTTC	CASSLMAGGDNEQFF
TRBV27	.	TRBJ2-3	.	14	TGTGCCAGCAGTTTAAAGCGGGTTGGCGATACGCAGTATTTT	CASSLKRVGDTQYF
TRBV6-5	few	TRBJ2-7	TRBD2	15	TGTGCCAGCTTACCAGGAATAGCGGGAGCGTACGAGCAGTACTTC	CASLPGIAGAYEQYF
TRBV3-1/TRBV3-2	.	TRBJ1-1	.	12	TGTGCCAGCAGCCAAGTCAGAACTGAAGCTTTCTTT	CASSQVRTEAFF
TRBV14	.	TRBJ2-2	.	15	TGTGCCAGCAGCCATAGTGTCCTAGGCACCGGGGAGCTGTTTTTT	CASSHSVLGTGELFF
TRBV30	.	TRBJ2-1	.	14	TGTGCCTGGAGTGCACTAGACAGGCTTTATGAGCAGTTCTTC	CAWSALDRLYEQFF
TRBV3-1/TRBV3-2	.	TRBJ1-5	TRBD1	16	TGTGCCAGCAGCCAAGGGACAGGGGCAGCGAATCAGCCCCAGCATTTT	CASSQGTGAANQPQHF
TRBV10-2	.	TRBJ2-1	.	14	TGCGCCAGCAGTCATACAGGGACCTACAATGAGCAGTTCTTC	CASSHTGTYNEQFF
TRBV19	.	TRBJ1-6	.	13	TGTGCCAGTAGTCCCAGGGGTAATTCACCCCTCCACTTT	CASSPRGNSPLHF
TRBV3-1/TRBV3-2	.	TRBJ2-7	TRBD1	16	TGTGCCAGCAGCCGTTTACCGGGACAGGGCCCTTGGGAGCAGTACTTC	CASSRLPGQGPWEQYF
TRBV7-3	.	TRBJ1-1	TRBD1	12	TGTGCCAGCAGCTTAACGGACAGGGAAGCTTTCTTT	CASSLTDREAFF
TRBV19	.	TRBJ1-3	.	14	TGTGCCAGTAGTATGACAGTTTCTGGAAACACCATATATTTT	CASSMTVSGNTIYF
TRBV6-2/TRBV6-3	.	TRBJ1-5	.	13	TGTGCCAGCAGCGGACTGAGAGTTGGACCCCAGCATTTT	CASSGLRVGPQHF
TRBV7-9	.	TRBJ2-3	.	15	TGTGCCAGCAGCAACATGGGGAGGGGGACAGATACGCAGTATTTT	CASSNMGRGTDTQYF
TRBV28	.	TRBJ1-1	.	14	TGTGCCAGCAGTTTATTTGAGGACCCGGGGGGAGCTTTCTTT	CASSLFEDPGGAFF
TRBV10-3	once	TRBJ1-2	.	13	TGTGCCATCAGTGATAGTAACCTCGGGCAGGGATTCTTC	CAISDSNLGQGFF
TRBV15	.	TRBJ2-1	TRBD2	18	TGTGCCACCAGCAGGGCCCTAGCGGGGGGGCCGAAGAACAATGAGCAGTTCTTC	CATSRALAGGPKNNEQFF
TRBV30	.	TRBJ1-4	TRBD1	13	TGTGCCTGGATGGGACAGGGAGGTGAAAAACTGTTTTTT	CAWMGQGGEKLFF
TRBV2	.	TRBJ1-5	.	15	TGTGCCAGCACGAGGGAGGGGACTAGCAATCAGCCCCAGCATTTT	CASTREGTSNQPQHF
TRBV19	.	TRBJ2-4	.	12	TGTGCCAGTAGTATTACGGGACACCGCCAGTACTTC	CASSITGHRQYF